The 16 T cell receptor beta chains below come from one sample, sequenced in a study of OX40 agonist ivuxolimab in advanced cancers. Preparation of the library involved the immunoSEQ multiplex PCR assay. TCRdb limited this immuneACCESS table to in-frame rearrangements with V and J called. A share of clones is missing; checked studies link under half to unresolved V genes, and the rest is unexplained. The sample data list some 87,000 clones, and less than 95% of these were observed just once. The biggest ten clones account for about 1.5% of the sample. This sample comprised CD4+ or CD8+ T cells sorted from blood, obtained in a trial of the OX40 agonist ivuxolimab. The receptor source for this set is an adult with an advanced solid tumor such as melanoma, head and neck, liver or kidney cancer.

This clone was seen only a few times. The rearrangement links TRBV5-6 to TRBJ2-7; D tentatively reads TRBD1 or TRBD2 (5 bases each). CDR3 length: 15 amino acids. The germline gives CDR1 SGHDT, CDR2 YYEEEE. Trimming took off 2 bases at V and 7 bases at J, with 19 bases between the two ends. DNA for the CDR3: TGTGCCAGCAGCTTCGTCGGGACGGCATGGGAGGAGCAGTACTTC. Translated, it gives CASSFVGTAWEEQYF.

This clone turned up a few times. This chain links TRBV7-8 with TRBJ1-2; D is unresolved. CDR3 size: 13 residues. The germline V and J ends were trimmed by 5 bases and 2 bases, with 9 bases remaining between them. Germline values: CDR1 SGHVS, CDR2 FQNEAQ. CDR3 amino acids: CASSAAVNYGYTF. In DNA form, the CDR3 reads TGTGCCAGCAGCGCAGCAGTGAACTATGGCTACACCTTC. Together with reference TRBV7-8 and TRBJ1-2, the CDR3 gives the full variable domain: GAGVSQSPRYKVAKRGQDVALRCDPISGHVSLFWYQQALGQGPEFLTYFQNEAQLDKSGLPSDRFFAERPEGSVSTLKIQRTQQEDSAVYLCASSAAVNYGYTFGSGTRLTVV.

The J gene is TRBJ2-1, the V gene TRBV5-4; 7 positions agree with TRBD2. The CDR3 has 16 residues. V shed 4 bases and J 5 bases; nucleotides not matched to a gene: 12. Germline CDR1 reads SGHNT; CDR2 reads YYREEE (reference sequence). Here the CDR3 reads CASSRVGGWGNNEQFF. CDR3 nucleotides: TGTGCCAGCAGCCGCGTGGGAGGGTGGGGTAACAATGAGCAGTTCTTC.

There are a few counts of this clone. V is TRBV7-2 and J is TRBJ2-1; D not resolved. The CDR3 is made up of 12 amino acids. Looked up from germline, CDR1 is SGHTA and CDR2 is FQGNSA. The V end was cut by 2 bases, the J end by 10 bases, with 9 bases between. The CDR3 DNA follows: TGTGCCAGCAGCTTATTATCAGCAGAGCAGTTCTTC. This sequence encodes CASSLLSAEQFF. Filled out from reference TRBV7-2 and TRBJ2-1, the complete variable domain reads GAGVSQSPSNKVTEKGKDVELRCDPISGHTALYWYRQSLGQGLEFLIYFQGNSAPDKSGLPSDRFSAERTGGSVSTLTIQRTQQEDSAVYLCASSLLSAEQFFGPGTRLTVL.

The V and J genes are TRBV2 and TRBJ2-2; 8 bases are a match to TRBD1. The ends lost 6 bases at V and 1 base at J; junction bases unmatched: 4. CDR3 length: 15 amino acids. The V gene's germline CDR1 is SNHLY and CDR2 FYNNEI. CDR3 coding DNA: TGTGCCAGCAGACCCGGGACAGGGAACACCGGGGAGCTGTTTTTT. It codes for CASRPGTGNTGELFF.

CDR3 amino acids: CASSYDRSYGYTF. CDR3 sequence (DNA): TGTGCCAGCAGCTATGACAGAAGCTATGGCTACACCTTC. The chain has TRBV5-4 and TRBJ1-2; perhaps TRBD1 as D (5 bases). Trimming left V 3 bases short and J 4 bases short, with 10 bases between. This CDR3 has 13 residues. CDR1 and CDR2 (germline): SGHNT, YYREEE (reference sequence).

The chain uses TRBV6-5 and TRBJ2-2; the match to TRBD1 covers 7 bases. Germline V CDR1 and CDR2: MNHEY, SVGAGI. This CDR3 is built from 15 residues. The V and J ends lost 2 bases and 6 bases, in that order; junction bases with no gene match: 6. In nucleotides, the CDR3 is TGTGCCAGCAGTTACCAAGGGGGCATCGCCGGGGAGCTGTTTTTT. Translating it yields CASSYQGGIAGELFF.

This clone has just one count. A junction end diverges from the germline sequence, so it may reflect a read error. The chain couples TRBV13 to TRBJ2-1; D remains unclear. Per germline, CDR1 PRHDT and CDR2 FYEKMQ (reference sequence). The CDR3 runs to 13 residues. CDR3 loop: CASSLGSNNEQFF. The CDR3 nucleotides read TGTGCCAGCAGCCTAGGGTCTAACAATGAGCAGTTCTTC.

The chain joins TRBV19 to TRBJ2-7; D gene ambiguous. CDR3 length: 13 amino acids. V lost 5 bases to trimming and J lost 4 bases, with 12 bases between them. CDR1 is LNHDA, CDR2 SQIVND, per germline (reference sequence). CDR3 in DNA: TGTGCCAGTAGTCAAGGGCTTTGGTACGAGCAGTACTTC. Amino acid sequence: CASSQGLWYEQYF.

The genes are TRBV10-3 and TRBJ2-7; TRBD1 matches 8 bases. Germline CDR1 ENHRY, CDR2 SYGVKD. The J segment lost 2 bases and the V segment lost 6 bases, leaving 6 bases of the junction unmatched. The CDR3 extends over 14 amino acids. CDR3 protein: CAIRDGQGPYEQYF. For the CDR3, the DNA is TGTGCCATCAGGGATGGACAGGGCCCCTACGAGCAGTACTTC.

The genes are TRBV6-6 and TRBJ2-7; 9 bases line up with TRBD1. The CDR3 runs 12 residues. Per the germline V gene, CDR1 is MNHNY and CDR2 is SVGAGI (reference sequence). With V trimmed by 2 bases and J by 12 bases, 5 bases remained unmatched. The CDR3 DNA reads as TGTGCCAGCAGTTACGGGACAGGGTTTTGGTACTTC. This sequence encodes CASSYGTGFWYF.

The rearrangement links TRBV5-6 to TRBJ2-4, with a possible D match to TRBD2 (6 bases). Trimming left V 2 bases short and J 1 base short, with 13 bases between. The germline CDR1 and CDR2 sequences are SGHDT and YYEEEE. The CDR3 sequence is 16 residues long. The CDR3: CASSLYGSRAKNIQYF. DNA of the CDR3: TGTGCCAGCAGCTTATACGGGAGTCGGGCCAAAAACATTCAGTACTTC.

V and J are TRBV21-1 and TRBJ1-3; the table's D call TRBD1 went unverified against the DNA. TRBV21-1 is marked as a pseudogene. This CDR3 comprises 13 residues. CDR3 sequence: CASTPEGVNTIYF. The CDR3 DNA is TGTGCCAGCACCCCAGAGGGGGTCAACACCATATATTTT.

This sequence joins TRBV7-2 and TRBJ2-1; 11 positions agree with TRBD2. CDR1 is SGHTA and CDR2 is FQGNSA in the germline V gene. The V and J ends lost 5 bases and 12 bases, in that order; junction bases with no gene match: 12. The CDR3 is 15 amino acids. Here the CDR3 DNA reads TGTGCCAGCAGCCGGGACGGACTAGCGGGCGACTCGCAGTTCTTC. This translates into CASSRDGLAGDSQFF. The complete variable domain, with remaining parts taken from reference TRBV7-2 and TRBJ2-1, reads GAGVSQSPSNKVTEKGKDVELRCDPISGHTALYWYRQSLGQGLEFLIYFQGNSAPDKSGLPSDRFSAERTGGSVSTLTIQRTQQEDSAVYLCASSRDGLAGDSQFFGPGTRLTVL.

The J gene is TRBJ2-2, the V gene TRBV6-6; no clear D. From germline, CDR1 is MNHNY and CDR2 SVGAGI (reference sequence). The CDR3 is made up of 13 amino acids. V lost 5 bases, J lost 7 bases, and 11 bases lay in between. CDR3 in DNA: TGTGCCAGCAGTAAACGGACCGGCGGGGAGCTGTTTTTT. Protein product: CASSKRTGGELFF.

This rearrangement joins TRBV14 to TRBJ2-7; D is undetermined. The CDR3 length is 14 residues. CDR1 SGHDN and CDR2 FVKESK come from the germline V gene. V lost 3 bases, J lost 0 bases, and 9 bases lay in between. CDR3 DNA: TGTGCCAGCAGCCATATGACATACTCCTACGAGCAGTACTTC. The encoded protein is CASSHMTYSYEQYF.